This T cell receptor beta chain originates from a study of shared clonotypes between healthy human individuals. Study-level results: The naive CD4 repertoires of a handful of donors were compared, and roughly 5% of clonotypes were shared.

Worth noting for this clone: Its antigen is not known.

Donors were healthy HIV-negative adults without recently reported acute infections or vaccinations. Negatively enriched CD4+ T cells were divided by CD45RA into naive and memory. From germline, CDR1 is SNHLY and CDR2 FYNNEI. The ends were cut back, 5 bases at V and 8 bases at J, with 12 bases in the middle. The CDR3 runs to 12 residues. This table comes from immunoSEQ multiplex PCR, and its TCRdb copy is limited to in-frame clones, with some not included. The table has over a million clones, about 80% seen once; the top ten hold around 0.61%. The sequencing input was memory CD4+ T cells from PBMCs. Regarding subset: CD45RA-negative fraction. The receptor comes from a man younger than 35 in good health. Some clones in this sample may be carry-over from other donors' samples. The J gene is TRBJ1-2, the V gene TRBV2; perhaps TRBD1 as D (6 bases). The CDR3 spells CASSLQGGGYTF. The DNA of the CDR3 is TGTGCCAGCAGTCTACAGGGAGGGGGCTACACCTTC.